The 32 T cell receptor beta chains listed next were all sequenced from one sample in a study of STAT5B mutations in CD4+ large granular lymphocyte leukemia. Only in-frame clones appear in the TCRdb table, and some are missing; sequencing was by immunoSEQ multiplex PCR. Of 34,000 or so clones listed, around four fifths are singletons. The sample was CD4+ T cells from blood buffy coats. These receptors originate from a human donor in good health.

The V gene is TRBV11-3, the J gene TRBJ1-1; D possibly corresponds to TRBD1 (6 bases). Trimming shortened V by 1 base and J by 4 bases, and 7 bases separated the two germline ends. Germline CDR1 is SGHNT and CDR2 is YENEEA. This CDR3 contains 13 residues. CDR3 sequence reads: CASSLAGATEAFF. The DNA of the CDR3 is TGTGCCAGCAGCTTAGCAGGGGCCACTGAAGCTTTCTTT.

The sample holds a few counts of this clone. This CDR3 reads CASSESATGAYEQYF. The CDR3 region has the DNA TGCGCCAGCAGTGAGTCGGCGACAGGGGCCTACGAGCAGTACTTC. The V call is TRBV10-1, the J call TRBJ2-7, with TRBD1 matching over 8 bases. Unmatched junction bases numbered 3, after V lost 0 bases and J lost 2 bases. This CDR3 is built from 15 residues. Germline CDR1 WNHNN, CDR2 SYGVQD (reference sequence).

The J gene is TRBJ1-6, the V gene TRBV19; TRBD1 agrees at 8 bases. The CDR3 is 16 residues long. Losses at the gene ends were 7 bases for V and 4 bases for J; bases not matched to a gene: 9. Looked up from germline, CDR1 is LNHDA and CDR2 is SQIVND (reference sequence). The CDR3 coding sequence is TGTGCCAGTACCGTGGGGGGACAGGCTTATAATTCACCCCTCCACTTT. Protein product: CASTVGGQAYNSPLHF.

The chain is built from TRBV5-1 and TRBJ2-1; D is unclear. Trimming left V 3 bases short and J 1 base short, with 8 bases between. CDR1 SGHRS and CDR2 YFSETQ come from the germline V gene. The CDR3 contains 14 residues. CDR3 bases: TGCGCCAGCAGCTCTTATGTGTCCTACAATGAGCAGTTCTTC. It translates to CASSSYVSYNEQFF.

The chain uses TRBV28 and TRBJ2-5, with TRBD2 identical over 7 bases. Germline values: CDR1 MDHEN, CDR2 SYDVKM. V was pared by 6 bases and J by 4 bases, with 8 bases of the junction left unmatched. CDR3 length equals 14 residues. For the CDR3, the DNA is TGTGCCAGCAGCCACGGGACTATGCGAGAGACCCAGTACTTC. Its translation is CASSHGTMRETQYF. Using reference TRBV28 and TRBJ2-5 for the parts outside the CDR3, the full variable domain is DVKVTQSSRYLVKRTGEKVFLECVQDMDHENMFWYRQDPGLGLRLIYFSYDVKMKEKGDIPEGYSVSREKKERFSLILESASTNQTSMYLCASSHGTMRETQYFGPGTRLLVL.

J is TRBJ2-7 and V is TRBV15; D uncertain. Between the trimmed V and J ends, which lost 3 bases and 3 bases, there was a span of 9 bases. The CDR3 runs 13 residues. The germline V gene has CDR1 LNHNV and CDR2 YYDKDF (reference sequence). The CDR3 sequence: CATSRDLSYEQYF. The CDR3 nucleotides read TGTGCCACCAGCAGGGACCTCAGCTACGAGCAGTACTTC.

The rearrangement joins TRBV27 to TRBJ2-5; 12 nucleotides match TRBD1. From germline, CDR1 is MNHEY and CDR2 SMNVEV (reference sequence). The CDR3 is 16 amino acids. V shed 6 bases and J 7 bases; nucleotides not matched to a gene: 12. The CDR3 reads CASRGAGTGGIGTQYF. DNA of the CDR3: TGTGCCAGCAGGGGGGCTGGGACAGGGGGCATCGGGACCCAGTACTTC.

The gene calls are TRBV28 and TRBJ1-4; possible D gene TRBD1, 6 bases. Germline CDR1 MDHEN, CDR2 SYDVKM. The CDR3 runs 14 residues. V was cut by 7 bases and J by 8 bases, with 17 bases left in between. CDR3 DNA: TGTGCCAGCACAGGACTAGGGAGGGGGGAAAAACTGTTTTTT. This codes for CASTGLGRGEKLFF.

Written as DNA, the CDR3 is TGTGCCAGCAGTTCAGGGGCGCCTTACGAGCAGTACTTC. Translating gives CASSSGAPYEQYF. The chain links TRBV6-5 to TRBJ2-7; TRBD1 might be the D (6 bases). V was trimmed by 4 bases and J by 4 bases, leaving 11 bases between them. The CDR3 is made up of 13 amino acids. CDR1 is MNHEY and CDR2 is SVGAGI in the germline V gene.

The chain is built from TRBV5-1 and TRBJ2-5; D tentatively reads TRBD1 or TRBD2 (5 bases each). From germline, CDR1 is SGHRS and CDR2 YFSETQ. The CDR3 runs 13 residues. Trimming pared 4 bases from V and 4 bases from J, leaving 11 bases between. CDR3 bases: TGCGCCAGCAGCCGGACGAGGGGAGAGACCCAGTACTTC. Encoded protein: CASSRTRGETQYF.

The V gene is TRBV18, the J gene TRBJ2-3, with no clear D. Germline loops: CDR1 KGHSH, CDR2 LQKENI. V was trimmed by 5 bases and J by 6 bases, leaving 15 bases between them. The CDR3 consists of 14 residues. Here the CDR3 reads CASSGQVGDDTQYF. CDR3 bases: TGTGCCAGCTCAGGGCAGGTTGGGGATGATACGCAGTATTTT.

The CDR3 reads CASSSGTNPFYEQYF. The CDR3 DNA sequence: TGCGCCAGCAGCAGCGGGACAAACCCCTTCTACGAGCAGTACTTC. This chain uses TRBV5-1 with TRBJ2-7; D possibly corresponds to TRBD2 (7 bases). This CDR3 has 15 amino acids. Germline CDR1 reads SGHRS; CDR2 reads YFSETQ. Between the trimmed V and J ends, which lost 4 bases and 3 bases, there was a span of 17 bases.

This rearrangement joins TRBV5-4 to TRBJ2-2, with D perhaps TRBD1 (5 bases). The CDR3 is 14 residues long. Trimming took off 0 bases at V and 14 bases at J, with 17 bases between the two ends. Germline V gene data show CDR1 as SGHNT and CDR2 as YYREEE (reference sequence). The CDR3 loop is CASSLGGSPQGLFF. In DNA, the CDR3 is TGTGCCAGCAGCTTGGGCGGATCCCCTCAGGGCCTGTTTTTT. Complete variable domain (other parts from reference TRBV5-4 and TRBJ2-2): ETGVTQSPTHLIKTRGQQVTLRCSSQSGHNTVSWYQQALGQGPQFIFQYYREEENGRGNFPPRFSGLQFPNYSSELNVNALELDDSALYLCASSLGGSPQGLFFGEGSRLTVL.

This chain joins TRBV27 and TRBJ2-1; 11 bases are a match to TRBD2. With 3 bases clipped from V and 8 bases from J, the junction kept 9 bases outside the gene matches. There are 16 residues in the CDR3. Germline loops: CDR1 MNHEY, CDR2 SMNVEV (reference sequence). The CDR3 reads CASSFGLAGGRDEQFF. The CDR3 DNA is TGTGCCAGCAGTTTCGGCCTAGCGGGAGGCAGAGATGAGCAGTTCTTC.

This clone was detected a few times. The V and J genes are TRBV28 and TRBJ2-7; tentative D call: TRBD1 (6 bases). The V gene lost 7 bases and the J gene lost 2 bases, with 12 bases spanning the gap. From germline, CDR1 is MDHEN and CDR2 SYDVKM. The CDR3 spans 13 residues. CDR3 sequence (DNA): TGTGCCAGCAAAACGACAGGACCCTACGAGCAGTACTTC. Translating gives CASKTTGPYEQYF.

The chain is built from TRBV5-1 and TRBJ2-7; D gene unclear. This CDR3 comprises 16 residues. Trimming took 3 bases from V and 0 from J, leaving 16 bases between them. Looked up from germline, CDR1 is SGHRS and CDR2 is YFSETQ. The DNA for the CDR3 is TGCGCCAGCAGCTCGGTTGCACGCGAGCTCTCCTACGAGCAGTACTTC. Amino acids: CASSSVARELSYEQYF.

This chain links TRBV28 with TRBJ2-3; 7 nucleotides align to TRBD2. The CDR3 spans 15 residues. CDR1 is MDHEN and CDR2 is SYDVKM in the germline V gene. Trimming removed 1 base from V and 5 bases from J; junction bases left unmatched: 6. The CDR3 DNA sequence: TGTGCCAGCAGTTTATTCGCGGGAGATGGAGATACGCAGTATTTT. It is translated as CASSLFAGDGDTQYF.

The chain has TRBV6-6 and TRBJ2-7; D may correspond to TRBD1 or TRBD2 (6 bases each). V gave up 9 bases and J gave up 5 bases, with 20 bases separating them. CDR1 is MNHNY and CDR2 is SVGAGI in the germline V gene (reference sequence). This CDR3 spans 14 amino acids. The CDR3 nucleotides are TGTGCCAGGGGAAAAGGGGGGAGGATCCACGAGCAGTACTTC. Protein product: CARGKGGRIHEQYF.

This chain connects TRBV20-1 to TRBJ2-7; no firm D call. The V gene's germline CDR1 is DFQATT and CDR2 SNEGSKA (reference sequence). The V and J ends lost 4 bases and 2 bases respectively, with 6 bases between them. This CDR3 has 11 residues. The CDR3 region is CSATLTYEQYF. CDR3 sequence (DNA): TGCAGTGCTACACTGACCTACGAGCAGTACTTC.

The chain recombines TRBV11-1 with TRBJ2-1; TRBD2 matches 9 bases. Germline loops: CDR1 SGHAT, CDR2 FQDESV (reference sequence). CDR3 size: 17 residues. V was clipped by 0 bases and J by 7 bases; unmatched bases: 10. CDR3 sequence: CASSLAPPSGILNEQFF. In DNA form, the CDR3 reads TGTGCCAGCAGCTTAGCCCCTCCTAGCGGGATCCTTAATGAGCAGTTCTTC.

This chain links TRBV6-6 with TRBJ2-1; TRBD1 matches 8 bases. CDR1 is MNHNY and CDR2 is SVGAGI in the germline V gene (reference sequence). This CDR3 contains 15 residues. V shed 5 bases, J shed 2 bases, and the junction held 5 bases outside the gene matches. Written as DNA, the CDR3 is TGTGCCAGCAGTGATTCAGGGGGCCCCTACAATGAGCAGTTCTTC. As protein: CASSDSGGPYNEQFF.

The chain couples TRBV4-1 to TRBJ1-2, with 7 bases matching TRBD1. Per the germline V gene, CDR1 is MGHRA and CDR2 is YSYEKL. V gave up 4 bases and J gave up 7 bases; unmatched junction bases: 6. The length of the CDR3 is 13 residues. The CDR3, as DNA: TGCGCCAGCAGCCTCGGGACAGAGGGTGGCTACACCTTC. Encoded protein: CASSLGTEGGYTF.

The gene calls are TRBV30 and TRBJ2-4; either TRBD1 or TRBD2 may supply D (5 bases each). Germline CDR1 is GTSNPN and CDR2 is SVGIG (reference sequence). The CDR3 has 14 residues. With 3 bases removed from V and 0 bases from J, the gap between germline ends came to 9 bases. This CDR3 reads CAWRRGVAKNIQYF. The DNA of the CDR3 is TGTGCCTGGAGGCGAGGGGTAGCCAAAAACATTCAGTACTTC.

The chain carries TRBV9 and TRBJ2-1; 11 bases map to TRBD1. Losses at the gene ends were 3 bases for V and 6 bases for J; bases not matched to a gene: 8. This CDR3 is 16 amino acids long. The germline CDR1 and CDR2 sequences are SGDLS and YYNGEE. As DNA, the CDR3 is TGTGCCAGCAGCGCGTTAGGACAGGGGGCGTCCAATGAGCAGTTCTTC. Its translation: CASSALGQGASNEQFF.

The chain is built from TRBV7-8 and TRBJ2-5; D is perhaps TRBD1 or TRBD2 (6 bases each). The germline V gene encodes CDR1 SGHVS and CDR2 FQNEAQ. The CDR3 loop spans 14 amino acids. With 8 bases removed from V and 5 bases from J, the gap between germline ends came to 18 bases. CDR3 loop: CASRKNRAGETQYF. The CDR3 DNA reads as TGTGCCAGCCGAAAGAACAGGGCGGGGGAGACCCAGTACTTC.

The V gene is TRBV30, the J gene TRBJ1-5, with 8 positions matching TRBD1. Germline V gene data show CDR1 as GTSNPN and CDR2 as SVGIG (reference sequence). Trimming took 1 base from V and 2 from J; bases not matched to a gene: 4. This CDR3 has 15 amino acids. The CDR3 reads CAWSEGTGGNQPQHF. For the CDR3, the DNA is TGTGCCTGGAGTGAGGGGACAGGAGGCAATCAGCCCCAGCATTTT.

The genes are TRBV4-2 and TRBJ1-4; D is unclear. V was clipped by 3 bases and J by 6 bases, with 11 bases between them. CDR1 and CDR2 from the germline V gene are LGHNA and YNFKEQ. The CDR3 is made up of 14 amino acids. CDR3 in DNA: TGTGCCAGCAGCCACTCCCGCGGGGATGAAAAACTGTTTTTT. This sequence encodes CASSHSRGDEKLFF.

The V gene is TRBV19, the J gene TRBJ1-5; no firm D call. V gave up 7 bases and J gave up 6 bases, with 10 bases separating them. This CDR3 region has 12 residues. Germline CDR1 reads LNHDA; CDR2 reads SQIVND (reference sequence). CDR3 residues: CASTLGGQPQHF. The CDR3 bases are TGTGCCAGTACCCTTGGAGGTCAGCCCCAGCATTTT. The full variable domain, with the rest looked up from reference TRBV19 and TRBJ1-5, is DGGITQSPKYLFRKEGQNVTLSCEQNLNHDAMYWYRQDPGQGLRLIYYSQIVNDFQKGDIAEGYSVSREKKESFPLTVTSAQKNPTAFYLCASTLGGQPQHFGDGTRLSIL.

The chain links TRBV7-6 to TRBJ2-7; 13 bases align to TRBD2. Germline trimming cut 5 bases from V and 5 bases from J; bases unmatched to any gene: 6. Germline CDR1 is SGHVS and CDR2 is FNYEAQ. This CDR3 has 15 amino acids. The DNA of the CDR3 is TGTGCCAGCAGCAAAAACGGACTAGCGGGAGACGAGCAGTACTTC. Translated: CASSKNGLAGDEQYF.

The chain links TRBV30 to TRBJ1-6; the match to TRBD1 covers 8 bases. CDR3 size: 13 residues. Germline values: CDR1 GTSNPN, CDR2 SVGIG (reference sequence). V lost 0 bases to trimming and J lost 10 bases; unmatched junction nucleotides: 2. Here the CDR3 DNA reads TGTGCCTGGAGTGTAGCAGGGGGCTCACCCCTCCACTTT. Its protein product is CAWSVAGGSPLHF.

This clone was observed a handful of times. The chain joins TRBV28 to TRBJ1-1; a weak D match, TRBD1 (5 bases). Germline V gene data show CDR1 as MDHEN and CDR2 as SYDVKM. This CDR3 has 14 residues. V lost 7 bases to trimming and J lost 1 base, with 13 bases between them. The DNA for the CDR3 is TGTGCCAGCATCCTGGGTGACAGGAACACTGAAGCTTTCTTT. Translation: CASILGDRNTEAFF. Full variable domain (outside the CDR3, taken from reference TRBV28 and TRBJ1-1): DVKVTQSSRYLVKRTGEKVFLECVQDMDHENMFWYRQDPGLGLRLIYFSYDVKMKEKGDIPEGYSVSREKKERFSLILESASTNQTSMYLCASILGDRNTEAFFGQGTRLTVV.

The DNA for the CDR3 is TGTGCCAGCTCACCACAACTGACAGGAGAAGAGACCCAGTACTTC. Amino acids: CASSPQLTGEETQYF. J is TRBJ2-5 and V is TRBV18; D is perhaps TRBD1 (6 bases). Between the trimmed V and J ends, which lost 1 base and 3 bases, there was a span of 12 bases. This CDR3 comprises 15 residues. The germline gives CDR1 KGHSH, CDR2 LQKENI.